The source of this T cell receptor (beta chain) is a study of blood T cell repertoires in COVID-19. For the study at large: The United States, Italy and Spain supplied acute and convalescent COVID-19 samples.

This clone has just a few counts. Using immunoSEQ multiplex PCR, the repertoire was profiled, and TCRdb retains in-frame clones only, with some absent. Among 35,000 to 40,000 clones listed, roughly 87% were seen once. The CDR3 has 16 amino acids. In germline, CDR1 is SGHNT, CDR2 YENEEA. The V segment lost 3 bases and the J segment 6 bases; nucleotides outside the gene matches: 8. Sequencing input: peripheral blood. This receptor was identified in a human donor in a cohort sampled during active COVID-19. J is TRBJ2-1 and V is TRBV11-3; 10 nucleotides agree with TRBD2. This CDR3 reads CASSLRTSGRLNEQFF. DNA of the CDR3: TGTGCCAGCAGCTTGCGGACTAGCGGAAGGCTCAATGAGCAGTTCTTC.